This passage covers 2 T cell receptor beta chains from one sample sequenced in a study of graft-versus-host responses after intestinal transplantation. Profiled with immunoSEQ multiplex PCR; TCRdb holds only in-frame clones, not every one. The sample includes 60,000 to 75,000 clones, roughly 90% of them seen just once. These TCRs are of unknown antigen specificity. The sequences come from unstimulated CD8+ T cells sorted from spleen or lymph node cells, collected before intestinal transplant. These receptors were taken from a human donor who received an intestinal transplant.

The CDR3 region has the DNA TGTGCCAGCAGCCCAAAAAGGCAGGCATTGAACACTGAAGCTTTCTTT. It codes for CASSPKRQALNTEAFF. The chain uses TRBV7-9 and TRBJ1-1, with D unresolved. Germline assignment: CDR1 SEHNR and CDR2 FQNEAQ (reference sequence). The CDR3 length is 16 residues. Trimming removed 5 bases from V and 0 bases from J, with 16 bases in between.

CDR3 bases: TGCAGCGTTGCAGGGCAGGGGGCTAATGGCTACACCTTC. Translating it yields CSVAGQGANGYTF. The gene calls are TRBV29-1 and TRBJ1-2, with 8 bases identical to TRBD1. Germline loops: CDR1 SQVTM, CDR2 ANQGSEA. The CDR3 contains 13 residues. V lost 4 bases, J lost 6 bases, and 7 bases stayed unmatched.